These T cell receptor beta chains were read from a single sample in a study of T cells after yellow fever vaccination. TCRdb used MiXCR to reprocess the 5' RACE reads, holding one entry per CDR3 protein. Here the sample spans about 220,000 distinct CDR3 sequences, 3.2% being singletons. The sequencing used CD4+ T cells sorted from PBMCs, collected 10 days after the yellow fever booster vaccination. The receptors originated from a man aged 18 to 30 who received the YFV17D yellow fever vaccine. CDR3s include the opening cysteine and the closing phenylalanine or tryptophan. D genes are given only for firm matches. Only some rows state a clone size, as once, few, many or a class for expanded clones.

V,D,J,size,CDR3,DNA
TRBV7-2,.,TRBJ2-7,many,CASSLGLAFYEQYF,TGTGCCAGCAGCTTAGGTCTAGCGTTCTACGAGCAGTACTTC
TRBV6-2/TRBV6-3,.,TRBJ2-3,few,CASSYGGEATQYF,TGTGCCAGCAGTTACGGCGGGGAGGCTACGCAGTATTTT
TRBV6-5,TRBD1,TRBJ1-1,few,CASNNRGPGLEAFF,TGTGCCAGCAATAACAGGGGCCCCGGCCTTGAAGCTTTCTTT
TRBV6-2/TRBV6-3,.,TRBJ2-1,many,CASSYQSSYNEQFF,TGTGCCAGCAGTTATCAGAGCTCCTACAATGAGCAGTTCTTC
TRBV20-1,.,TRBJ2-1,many,CSARCLQVSSYNEQFF,TGCAGTGCTAGATGCTTACAGGTTAGCTCCTACAATGAGCAGTTCTTC
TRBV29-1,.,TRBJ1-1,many,CSVERGGVNTEAFF,TGCAGCGTTGAGCGTGGCGGAGTAAACACTGAAGCTTTCTTT
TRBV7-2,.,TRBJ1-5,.,CASSLFGPTGNQPQHF,TGTGCCAGCAGCTTATTTGGTCCAACGGGCAATCAGCCCCAGCATTTT
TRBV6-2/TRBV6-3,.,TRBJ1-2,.,CASSYAHTGYTF,TGTGCCAGCAGTTACGCCCACACCGGCTACACCTTC
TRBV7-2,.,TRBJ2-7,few,CASSFSGGIRSSYEQYF,TGTGCCAGCAGCTTTAGTGGCGGAATTCGGAGCTCCTACGAGCAGTACTTC
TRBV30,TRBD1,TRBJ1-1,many,CAWSVRDRDTEAFF,TGTGCCTGGAGTGTCAGGGACAGGGACACTGAAGCTTTCTTT
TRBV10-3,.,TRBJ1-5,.,CAISESQSQPQHF,TGTGCCATCAGTGAGTCGCAGAGTCAGCCCCAGCATTTT
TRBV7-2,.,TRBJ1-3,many,CASSFVRGRTIYF,TGTGCCAGCAGCTTCGTAAGGGGCCGCACCATATATTTT
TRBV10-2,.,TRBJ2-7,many,CASTRGSYEQYF,TGCGCCAGCACCCGGGGTTCCTACGAGCAGTACTTC
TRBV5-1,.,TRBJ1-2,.,CASSELGVTYGYTF,TGCGCCAGCAGCGAATTAGGGGTTACCTATGGCTACACCTTC
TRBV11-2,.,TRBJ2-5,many,CASSLAVAYPTQYF,TGTGCCAGCAGCTTAGCGGTAGCGTACCCTACCCAGTACTTC
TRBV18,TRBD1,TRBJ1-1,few,CASSPVQGAGMNTEAFF,TGTGCCAGCTCACCAGTACAGGGGGCTGGAATGAACACTGAAGCTTTCTTT
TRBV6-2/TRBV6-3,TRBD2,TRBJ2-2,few,CASQDPAGGQISNTGELFF,TGTGCCAGCCAGGATCCAGCGGGGGGCCAGATTTCGAACACCGGGGAGCTGTTTTTT
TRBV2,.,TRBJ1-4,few,CASMRLGGFREKLFF,TGTGCCAGCATGAGATTGGGGGGTTTTCGTGAAAAACTGTTTTTT
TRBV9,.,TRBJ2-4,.,CASSVAPQGVENIQNF,TGTGCCAGCAGCGTAGCCCCACAAGGGGTGGAGAACATTCAGAACTTC
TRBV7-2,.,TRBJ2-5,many,CASSPRQGPETQYF,TGTGCCAGCAGCCCCCGGCAGGGTCCGGAGACCCAGTACTTC
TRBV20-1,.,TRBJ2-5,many,CSADPYRETQYF,TGCAGTGCGGACCCTTACCGAGAGACCCAGTACTTC
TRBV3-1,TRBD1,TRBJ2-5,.,CASNQPAGGIETQYF,TGTGCCAGCAACCAGCCGGCAGGGGGCATAGAGACCCAGTACTTC
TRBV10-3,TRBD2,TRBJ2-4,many,CAISERLAGSDIQYF,TGTGCCATCAGTGAGAGACTAGCGGGGTCGGACATTCAGTACTTC
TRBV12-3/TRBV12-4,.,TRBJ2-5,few,CASSLFSGQTQYF,TGTGCCAGCAGTTTATTTTCGGGGCAGACCCAGTACTTC
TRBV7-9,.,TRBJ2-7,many,CASSLVGRRGSSYEQYF,TGTGCCAGCAGCTTAGTCGGTAGGAGGGGGAGCTCCTACGAGCAGTACTTC
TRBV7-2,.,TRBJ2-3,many,CASSLVGGADTQYF,TGTGCCAGCAGCTTAGTCGGGGGCGCAGATACGCAGTATTTT
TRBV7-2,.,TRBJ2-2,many,CASSLWGAGELFF,TGTGCCAGCAGCTTATGGGGGGCCGGGGAGCTGTTTTTT
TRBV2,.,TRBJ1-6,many,CATVLHASSYNSPLHF,TGTGCCACAGTATTACACGCGAGCTCCTATAATTCACCCCTCCACTTT
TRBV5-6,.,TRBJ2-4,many,CASSLTGKNIQYF,TGTGCCAGCAGTCTGACGGGAAAAAACATTCAGTACTTC
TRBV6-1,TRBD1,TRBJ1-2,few,CASRAGQVHGYTF,TGTGCCAGCAGAGCAGGACAGGTCCATGGCTACACCTTC
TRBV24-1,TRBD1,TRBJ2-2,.,CATSDRTGDNTGELFF,TGTGCCACCAGTGATCGGACAGGGGATAACACCGGGGAGCTGTTTTTT
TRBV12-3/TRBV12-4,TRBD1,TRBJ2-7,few,CASSTHRDRVYEQYF,TGTGCCAGCAGTACCCACCGGGACAGGGTTTACGAGCAGTACTTC
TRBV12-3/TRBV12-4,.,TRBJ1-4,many,CASSLRQTSWEKLFF,TGTGCCAGCAGTCTCAGACAGACCTCTTGGGAAAAACTGTTTTTT
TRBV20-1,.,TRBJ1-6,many,CSARGDDTRSPLHF,TGCAGTGCTAGAGGGGACGACACGCGTTCACCCCTCCACTTT
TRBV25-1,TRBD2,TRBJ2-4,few,CASRGSGGNIQYF,TGTGCCAGCCGCGGGAGCGGGGGCAACATTCAGTACTTC
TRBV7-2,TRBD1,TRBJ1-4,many,CASSHRGRNEKLFF,TGTGCCAGCAGCCACAGGGGCCGTAATGAAAAACTGTTTTTT
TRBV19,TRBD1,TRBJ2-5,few,CASSRWTGASGETQYF,TGTGCCAGTAGTCGCTGGACAGGGGCATCGGGGGAGACCCAGTACTTC
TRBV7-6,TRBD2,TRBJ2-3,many,CASSATSGGATDTQYF,TGTGCCAGCAGCGCTACTAGCGGGGGGGCCACAGATACGCAGTATTTT
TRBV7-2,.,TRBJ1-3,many,CASSPRGGHGNTIYF,TGTGCCAGCAGCCCTAGGGGAGGACACGGAAACACCATATATTTT
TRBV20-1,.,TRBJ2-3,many,CSARSLATDTQYF,TGCAGTGCTAGATCACTAGCCACAGATACGCAGTATTTT
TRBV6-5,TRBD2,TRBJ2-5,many,CASSPGLALVGTQYF,TGTGCCAGCAGCCCGGGACTAGCGCTGGTGGGGACCCAGTACTTC
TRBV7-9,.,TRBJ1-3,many,CAIQGTSGNTIYF,TGTGCCATCCAGGGAACGTCTGGAAACACCATATATTTT
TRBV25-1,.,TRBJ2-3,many,CASSAPGWGLNTQYF,TGTGCCAGCAGTGCACCAGGGTGGGGACTCAATACGCAGTATTTT
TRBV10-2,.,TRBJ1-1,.,CASSEGMMVRAFF,TGCGCCAGCAGTGAAGGGATGATGGTTCGCGCTTTCTTT
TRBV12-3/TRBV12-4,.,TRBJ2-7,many,CASSPDTYEQYF,TGTGCCAGCAGTCCGGACACTTACGAGCAGTACTTC
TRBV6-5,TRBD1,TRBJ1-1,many,CASSYGGQGVKEAFF,TGTGCCAGCAGTTACGGCGGACAGGGGGTTAAAGAAGCTTTCTTT
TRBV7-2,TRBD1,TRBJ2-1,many,CASSLADRGSNEQFF,TGTGCCAGCAGCTTAGCCGACAGGGGGTCCAATGAGCAGTTCTTC
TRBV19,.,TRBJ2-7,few,CASSRGPSSYEQYF,TGTGCCAGTAGTAGGGGCCCCTCTTCCTACGAGCAGTACTTC
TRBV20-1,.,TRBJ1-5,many,CSARDLFPNQPQHF,TGCAGTGCTAGAGATCTATTTCCTAATCAGCCCCAGCATTTT
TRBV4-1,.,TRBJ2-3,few,CASSQVGGTSTDTQYF,TGCGCCAGCAGCCAAGTGGGCGGTACTAGCACAGATACGCAGTATTTT